This T cell receptor beta chain was captured in a study of T cells in Graves' hyperthyroidism and ophthalmopathy (dated by TCRdb to the late 2010s). As for the study more broadly: Peripheral blood was collected at initial diagnosis, before any treatment. TCR V-J signatures able to tell the groups apart were searched for in a discovery cohort of 90 to 100 patients, of whom fewer than 45 had Graves' ophthalmopathy and under 65 had stable Graves' hyperthyroidism. The approximately 97 discovery patients were randomly divided into training and test sets at a 7:3 ratio. According to the paper, TCR Vbeta CDR3 sequencing was carried out on around 140 peripheral blood samples, which came from over 40 ophthalmopathy, some 73 hyperthyroidism and around 17 progressor patients. Thyroid tissue and blood T-cell repertoires from about 6 Graves' hyperthyroidism patients were also compared in the study. Whether ophthalmopathy could be predicted prospectively was tested in an independent validation cohort made up of 18 to 20 hyperthyroidism patients plus 17 patients who later progressed to ophthalmopathy. After blood sampling, hyperthyroidism patients were treated with methimazole at a starting dose of 30 mg daily, and ophthalmopathy patients were treated with high-dose intravenous methylprednisolone.

This clonotype was counted between two and nine times. What antigen it recognizes has not been identified. No base qualities exist here, and no much larger clone lies one base off it. The TCR beta CDR3 regions were amplified from RNA transcripts. The TCR CDR3 was subjected to a first round of RT-PCR using the HTBI primer set and the Qiagen OneStep RT-PCR kit. Libraries were constructed in a second round of multiplex PCR, after which size selection and purification were performed. The libraries were sequenced on an Illumina HiSeq2000 using paired-end 100 bp reads. Processing in the source paper ran as follows. SOAPnuke was used to process the raw data, throwing out any read that contained adapters or uncalled bases, had a mean Phred below 15, or lacked an exact constant-primer or identifier match. COPE v1.2.5 was used to merge high-quality paired reads, and clonotypes were defined as unique nucleotide sequences. MiTCR v1.1 was used to align clonotypes to the IMGT TRBV, TRBD and TRBJ reference segments. Only V-J combinations with frequency above 0.0001, covering 99.2% of repertoires, were analysed. The TCS score was defined as F50 (clonal expansion) divided by E x V (chaos), with BLOSUM62-based TCRdist calculated between CDR3 peptides within each V-J. Welch's t-statistics and random forest reduced approximately 520 V-J features to 10 to 15, which were used in a naive Bayes classifier (R e1071). In TCRdb, the public reads were trimmed at Q25 with fastp and aligned with MiXCR, with productive beta chains retained. CDR3 protein duplicates are merged, each entry listing the most common genes and DNA. These V and J calls are TCRdb output, not the study's own analysis. The sample table records roughly 750,000 distinct CDR3 sequences; less than 20% of these occur just once. Roughly 8% of the sample is in the top ten clones.

A patient counted as having stable Graves' hyperthyroidism if no progression to ophthalmopathy occurred over 18 months of follow-up. Hyperthyroidism patients were aged 18 to 65 years and newly diagnosed, with disease duration of less than 2 months. Exclusion was applied to patients with uncontrolled infections, other autoimmune diseases, pregnancy or lactation. Diagnoses were based on clinical symptoms, serum thyroxine and TRAb, thyroid ultrasound and orbital computed tomography. PBMCs were isolated from about 9.2 ml of fresh peripheral blood by Ficoll-Paque density gradient centrifugation. Total RNA was extracted with Trizol reagent, and quality was checked on an Agilent 2100 Bioanalyzer. The research as a whole found: During validation, the model predicted progression to ophthalmopathy a median of around 6 months ahead of onset, with more than 55% sensitivity and around 72% specificity. Most expanded thyroid clonotypes (frequency above 0.001) were also found in blood, which suggests that blood repertoires may mirror thyroid immune responses. No statistical method was used to set the sample size in advance, and investigators knew the group allocation. A 13 V-J signature model separated ophthalmopathy from stable hyperthyroidism, with approximately 87% sensitivity and roughly 84% specificity in cross-validation and 80%/75% in testing.

The sequenced sample was blood. This clonotype was obtained from a man between 18 and 35 years old with Graves' hyperthyroidism.

CDR3 sequence: CASSRQPSRSPLHF. The nucleotide sequence is given as TGTGCCAGCAGCCGACAGCCTAGTCGATCACCCCTCCACTTT. This chain is built from TRBV6-2 or TRBV6-3 and TRBJ1-6; the D region possibly corresponds to TRBD1 (5 bases align). Reading the germline V gene gives CDR1 MNHEY and CDR2 SVGEGT. At the junction V is shortened by 6 bases and J by 10 bases, with 16 bases in between. The cysteine opens and the phenylalanine closes a CDR3 of 14 amino acids. The only DNA kept is the CDR3, 42 bases in frame from the first base.